The T cell receptor (beta chain) under discussion was sequenced for a study of patients and donors after allogeneic stem cell transplantation. TCRdb re-called the RT-PCR reads with MiXCR, one entry per CDR3 protein. The sample has around 17,000 distinct CDR3 sequences; around 29% are singletons. Trimming removed 7 bases from V and 4 bases from J, with 7 bases in between. The length of the CDR3 is 11 residues. Germline loops: CDR1 SEHNR, CDR2 FQNEAQ (reference sequence). The chain links TRBV7-9 to TRBJ1-1; no clear D. The receptor comes from a human donor who was either an allogeneic HSCT recipient or a stem cell or donor lymphocyte infusion donor (not recorded which). It is not recorded whose cells these are; they may come from a transplant donor. Sample: blood, either unsorted or a sorted T cell fraction (not recorded which). For the CDR3, the DNA is TGTGCCAGCATAGCCGGCACTGAAGCTTTCTTT. It translates to CASIAGTEAFF.